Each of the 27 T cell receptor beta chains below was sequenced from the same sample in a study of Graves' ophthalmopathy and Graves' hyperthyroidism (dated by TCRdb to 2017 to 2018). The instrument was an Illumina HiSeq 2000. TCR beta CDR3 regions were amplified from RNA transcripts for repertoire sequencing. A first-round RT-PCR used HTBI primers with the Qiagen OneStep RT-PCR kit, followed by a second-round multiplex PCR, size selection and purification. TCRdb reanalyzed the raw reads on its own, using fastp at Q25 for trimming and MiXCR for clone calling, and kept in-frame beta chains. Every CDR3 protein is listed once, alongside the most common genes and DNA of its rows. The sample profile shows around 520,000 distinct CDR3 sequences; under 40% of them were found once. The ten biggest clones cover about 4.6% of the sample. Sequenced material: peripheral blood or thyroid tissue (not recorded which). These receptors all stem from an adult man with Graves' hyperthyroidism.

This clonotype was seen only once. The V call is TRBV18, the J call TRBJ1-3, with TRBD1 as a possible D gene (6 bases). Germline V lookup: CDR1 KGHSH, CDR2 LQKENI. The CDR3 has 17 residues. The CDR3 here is CHSSPPTGSSSGNTIYF. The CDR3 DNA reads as TGTCACAGCTCACCACCCACAGGGTCGAGCTCTGGAAACACCATATATTTT.

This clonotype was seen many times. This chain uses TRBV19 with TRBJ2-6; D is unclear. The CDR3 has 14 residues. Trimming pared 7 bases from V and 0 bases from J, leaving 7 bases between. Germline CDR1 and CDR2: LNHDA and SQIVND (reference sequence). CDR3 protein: CASMGFSGANVLTF. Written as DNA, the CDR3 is TGTGCCAGTATGGGATTCTCTGGGGCCAACGTCCTGACTTTC.

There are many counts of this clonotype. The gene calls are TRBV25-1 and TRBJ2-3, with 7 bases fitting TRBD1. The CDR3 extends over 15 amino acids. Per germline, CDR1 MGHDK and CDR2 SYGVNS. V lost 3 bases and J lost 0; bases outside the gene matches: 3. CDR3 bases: TGTGCCAGCAGTGAGTGGGACAGAAGCACAGATACGCAGTATTTT. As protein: CASSEWDRSTDTQYF. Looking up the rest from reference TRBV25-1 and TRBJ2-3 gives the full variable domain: EADIYQTPRYLVIGTGKKITLECSQTMGHDKMYWYQQDPGMELHLIHYSYGVNSTEKGDLSSESTVSRIRTEHFPLTLESARPSHTSQYLCASSEWDRSTDTQYFGPGTRLTVL.

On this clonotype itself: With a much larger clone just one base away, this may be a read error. For the CDR3, the DNA is TGTGCCAGCAGTTGGGACAGTCCCTACGAGCAGTACTTC. It encodes CASSWDSPYEQYF. V gene TRBV7-9 combines with J gene TRBJ2-7; 7 bases align to TRBD1. Germline CDR1 and CDR2: SEHNR and FQNEAQ (reference sequence). J lost 2 bases, V lost 6 bases, and 4 bases had no gene match. The length of the CDR3 is 13 residues.

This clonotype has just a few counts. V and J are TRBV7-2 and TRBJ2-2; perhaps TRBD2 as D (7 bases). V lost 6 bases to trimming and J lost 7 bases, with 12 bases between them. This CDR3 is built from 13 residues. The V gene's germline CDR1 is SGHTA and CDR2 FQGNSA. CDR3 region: CASRGGAVGELFF. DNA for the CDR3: TGTGCCAGCAGGGGGGGGGCAGTCGGGGAGCTGTTTTTT. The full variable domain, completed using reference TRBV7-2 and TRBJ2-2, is GAGVSQSPSNKVTEKGKDVELRCDPISGHTALYWYRQSLGQGLEFLIYFQGNSAPDKSGLPSDRFSAERTGGSVSTLTIQRTQQEDSAVYLCASRGGAVGELFFGEGSRLTVL.

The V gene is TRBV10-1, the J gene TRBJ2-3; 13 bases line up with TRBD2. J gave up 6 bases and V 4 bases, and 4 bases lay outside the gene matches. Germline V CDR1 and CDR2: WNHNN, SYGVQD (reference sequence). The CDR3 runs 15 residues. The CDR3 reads CASSATGLAGDTQYF. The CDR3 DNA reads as TGCGCCAGCAGTGCAACGGGACTAGCGGGGGATACGCAGTATTTT.

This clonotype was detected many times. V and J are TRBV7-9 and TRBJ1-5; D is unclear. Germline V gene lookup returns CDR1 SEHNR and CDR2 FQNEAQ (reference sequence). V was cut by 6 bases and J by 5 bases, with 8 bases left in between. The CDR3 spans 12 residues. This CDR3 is CASSFRDQPQHF. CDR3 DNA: TGTGCCAGCAGTTTCCGGGATCAGCCCCAGCATTTT.

CDR3 nucleotide sequence: TGCAGCGTTAGGACAGGATACTTCTACGAGCAGTACTTC. The encoded protein is CSVRTGYFYEQYF. This chain joins TRBV29-1 and TRBJ2-7; 7 nucleotides line up with TRBD1. This CDR3 comprises 13 residues. Per the germline V gene, CDR1 is SQVTM and CDR2 is ANQGSEA. With V trimmed by 5 bases and J by 3 bases, 7 bases remained unmatched.

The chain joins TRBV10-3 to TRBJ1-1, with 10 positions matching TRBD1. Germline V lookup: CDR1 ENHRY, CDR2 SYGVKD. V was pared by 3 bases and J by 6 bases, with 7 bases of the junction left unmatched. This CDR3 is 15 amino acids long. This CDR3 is CAISEPGQGIAEAFF. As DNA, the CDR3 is TGTGCCATCAGTGAACCGGGACAGGGGATCGCTGAAGCTTTCTTT.

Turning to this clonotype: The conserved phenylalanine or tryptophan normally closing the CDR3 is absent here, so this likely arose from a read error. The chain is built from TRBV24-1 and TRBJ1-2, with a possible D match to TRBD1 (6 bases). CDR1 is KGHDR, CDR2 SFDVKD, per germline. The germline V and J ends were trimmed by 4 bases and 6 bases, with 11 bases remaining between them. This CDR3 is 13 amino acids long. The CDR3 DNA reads TGTGCCACCAGTGAAACCGGGACACATGGCTACACCCTC. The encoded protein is CATSETGTHGYTL.

The DNA of the CDR3 is TGTGCCAGCAGTGAGCCTGGCTACACCTTC. It translates to CASSEPGYTF. The rearrangement joins TRBV2 to TRBJ1-2; no clear D. CDR3 length: 10 residues. V was clipped by 3 bases and J by 7 bases, with 3 bases between them. The V gene's germline CDR1 is SNHLY and CDR2 FYNNEI.

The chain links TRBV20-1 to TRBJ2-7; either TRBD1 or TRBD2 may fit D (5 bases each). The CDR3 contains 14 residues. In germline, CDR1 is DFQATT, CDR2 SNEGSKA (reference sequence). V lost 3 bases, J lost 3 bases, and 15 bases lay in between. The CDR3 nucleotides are TGCAGTGCTAGTTTCCCAGGGACCGACTACGAGCAGTACTTC. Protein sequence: CSASFPGTDYEQYF.

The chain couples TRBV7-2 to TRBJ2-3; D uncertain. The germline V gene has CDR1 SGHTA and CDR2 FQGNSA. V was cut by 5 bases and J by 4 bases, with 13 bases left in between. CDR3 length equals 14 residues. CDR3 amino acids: CASSLGRSPDTQYF. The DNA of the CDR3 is TGTGCCAGCAGCCTTGGAAGAAGTCCAGATACGCAGTATTTT.

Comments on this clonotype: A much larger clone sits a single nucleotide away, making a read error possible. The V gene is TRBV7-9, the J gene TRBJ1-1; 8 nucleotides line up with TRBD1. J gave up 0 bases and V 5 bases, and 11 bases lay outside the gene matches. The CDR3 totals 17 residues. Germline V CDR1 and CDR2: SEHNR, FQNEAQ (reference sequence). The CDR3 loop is CASSRRDRRELNTEAFF. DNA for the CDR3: TGTGCCAGCAGCAGACGGGACAGGAGGGAATTGAACACTGAAGCTTTCTTT.

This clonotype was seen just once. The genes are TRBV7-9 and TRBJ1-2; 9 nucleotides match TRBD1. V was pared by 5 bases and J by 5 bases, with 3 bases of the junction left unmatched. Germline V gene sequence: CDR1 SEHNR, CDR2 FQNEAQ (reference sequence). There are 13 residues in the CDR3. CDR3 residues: CASSQGTGYGYTF. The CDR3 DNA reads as TGTGCCAGCAGCCAGGGGACAGGGTATGGCTACACCTTC.

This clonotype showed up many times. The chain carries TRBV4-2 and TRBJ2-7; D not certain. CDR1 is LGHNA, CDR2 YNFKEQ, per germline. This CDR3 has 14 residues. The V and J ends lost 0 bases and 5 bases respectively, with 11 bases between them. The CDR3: CASSQDGLDDEQYF. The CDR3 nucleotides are TGTGCCAGCAGCCAAGATGGGCTAGATGACGAGCAGTACTTC.

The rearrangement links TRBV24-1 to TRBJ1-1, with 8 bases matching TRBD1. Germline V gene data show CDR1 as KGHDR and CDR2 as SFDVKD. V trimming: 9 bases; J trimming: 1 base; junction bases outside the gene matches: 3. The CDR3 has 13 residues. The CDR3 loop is CATGTGGNTEAFF. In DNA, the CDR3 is TGTGCCACCGGGACAGGCGGGAACACTGAAGCTTTCTTT.

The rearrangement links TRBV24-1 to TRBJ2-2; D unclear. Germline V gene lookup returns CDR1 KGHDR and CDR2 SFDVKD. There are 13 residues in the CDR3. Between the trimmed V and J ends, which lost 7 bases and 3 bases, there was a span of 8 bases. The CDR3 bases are TGTGCCACCAGAGGCAGTCACACCGGGGAGCTGTTTTTT. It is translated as CATRGSHTGELFF.

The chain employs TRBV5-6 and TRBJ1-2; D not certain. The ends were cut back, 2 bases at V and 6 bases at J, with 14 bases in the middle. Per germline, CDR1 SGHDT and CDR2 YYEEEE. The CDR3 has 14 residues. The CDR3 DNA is TGTGCCAGCAGCTTTACGGGGATGTGGGATGGCTACACCTTC. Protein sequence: CASSFTGMWDGYTF. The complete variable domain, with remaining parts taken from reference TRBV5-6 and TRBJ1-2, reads DAGVTQSPTHLIKTRGQQVTLRCSPKSGHDTVSWYQQALGQGPQFIFQYYEEEERQRGNFPDRFSGHQFPNYSSELNVNALLLGDSALYLCASSFTGMWDGYTFGSGTRLTVV.

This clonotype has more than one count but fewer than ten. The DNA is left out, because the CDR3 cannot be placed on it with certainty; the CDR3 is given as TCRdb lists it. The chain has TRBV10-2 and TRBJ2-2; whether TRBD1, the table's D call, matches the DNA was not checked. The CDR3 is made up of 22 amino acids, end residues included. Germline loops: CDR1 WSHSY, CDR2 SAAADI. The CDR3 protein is CASSDPPYIFWKLYGNTGELFF.

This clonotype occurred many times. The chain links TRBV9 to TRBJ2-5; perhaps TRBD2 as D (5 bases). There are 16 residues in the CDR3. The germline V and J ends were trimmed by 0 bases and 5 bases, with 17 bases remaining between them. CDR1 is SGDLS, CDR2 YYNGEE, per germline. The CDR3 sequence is CASSVERTAWEETQYF. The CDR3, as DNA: TGTGCCAGCAGCGTAGAAAGAACGGCCTGGGAGGAGACCCAGTACTTC.

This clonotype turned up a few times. CDR3 nucleotides: TGTGCCAGCAGCCAAGGACCGACCCTCTATGGCTACACCTTC. Translation: CASSQGPTLYGYTF. This chain links TRBV5-5 with TRBJ1-2, with no clear D. Trimming cost V 4 bases and J 4 bases, with 14 bases left between them. Germline CDR1 and CDR2: SGHKS and YYEKEE (reference sequence). The CDR3 spans 14 residues.

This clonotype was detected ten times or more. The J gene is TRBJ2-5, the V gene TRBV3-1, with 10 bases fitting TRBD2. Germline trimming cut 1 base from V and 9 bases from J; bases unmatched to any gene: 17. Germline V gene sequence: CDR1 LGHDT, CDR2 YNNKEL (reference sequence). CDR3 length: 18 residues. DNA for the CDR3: TGTGCCAGCAGCCAAGTTCAGCCCAAGCGGGAGGGCCACAGGGCCCAGTACTTC. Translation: CASSQVQPKREGHRAQYF.

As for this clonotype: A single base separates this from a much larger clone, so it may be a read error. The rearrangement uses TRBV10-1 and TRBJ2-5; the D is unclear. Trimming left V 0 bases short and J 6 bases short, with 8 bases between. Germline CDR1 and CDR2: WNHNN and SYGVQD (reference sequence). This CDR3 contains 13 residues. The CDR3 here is CASSESPKKTQYF. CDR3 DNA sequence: TGCGCCAGCAGTGAGTCGCCTAAAAAGACCCAGTACTTC.

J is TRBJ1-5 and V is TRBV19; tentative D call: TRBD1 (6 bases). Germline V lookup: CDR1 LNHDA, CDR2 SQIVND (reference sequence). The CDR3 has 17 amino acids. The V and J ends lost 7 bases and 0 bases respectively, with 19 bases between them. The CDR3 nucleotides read TGTGCCAGTAAGAACCGAGGGGGGATCACTAGCAATCAGCCCCAGCATTTT. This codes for CASKNRGGITSNQPQHF.

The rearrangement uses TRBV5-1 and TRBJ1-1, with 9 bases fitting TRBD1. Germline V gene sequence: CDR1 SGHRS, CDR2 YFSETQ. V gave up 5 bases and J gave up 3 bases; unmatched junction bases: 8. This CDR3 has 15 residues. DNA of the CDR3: TGCGCCAGCAGGCAGACAGGGGGAAAGGACACTGAAGCTTTCTTT. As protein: CASRQTGGKDTEAFF.

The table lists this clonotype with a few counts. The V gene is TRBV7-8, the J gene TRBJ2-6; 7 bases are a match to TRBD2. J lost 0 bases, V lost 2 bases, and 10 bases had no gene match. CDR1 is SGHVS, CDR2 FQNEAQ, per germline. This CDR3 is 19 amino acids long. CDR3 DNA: TGTGCCAGCAGCTTACTGGGGCTAGCGGCCCCCTCTGGGGCCAACGTCCTGACTTTC. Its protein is CASSLLGLAAPSGANVLTF.